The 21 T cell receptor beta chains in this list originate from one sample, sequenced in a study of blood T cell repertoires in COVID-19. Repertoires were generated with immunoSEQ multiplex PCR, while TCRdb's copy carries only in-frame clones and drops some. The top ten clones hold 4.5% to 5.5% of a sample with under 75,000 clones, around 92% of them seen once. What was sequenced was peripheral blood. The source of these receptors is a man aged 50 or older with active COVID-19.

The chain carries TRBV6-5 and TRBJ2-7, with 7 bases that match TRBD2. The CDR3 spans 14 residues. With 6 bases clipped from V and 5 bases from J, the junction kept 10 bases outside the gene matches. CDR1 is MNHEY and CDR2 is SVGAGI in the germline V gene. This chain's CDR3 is CASRLGGGVHEQYF. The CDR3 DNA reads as TGTGCCAGCAGGCTGGGGGGGGGAGTGCACGAGCAGTACTTC.

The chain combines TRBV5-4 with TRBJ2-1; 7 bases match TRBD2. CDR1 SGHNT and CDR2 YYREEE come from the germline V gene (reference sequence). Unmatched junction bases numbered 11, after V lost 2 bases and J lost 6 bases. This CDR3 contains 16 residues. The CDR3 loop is CASSLGAGPRGNEQFF. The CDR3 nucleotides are TGTGCCAGCAGCTTAGGAGCGGGGCCTCGGGGCAATGAGCAGTTCTTC.

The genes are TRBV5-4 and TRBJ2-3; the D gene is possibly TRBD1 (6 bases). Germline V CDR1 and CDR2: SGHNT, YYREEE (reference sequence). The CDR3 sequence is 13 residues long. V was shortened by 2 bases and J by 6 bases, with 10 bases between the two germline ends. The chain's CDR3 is CASSLQGSDTQYF. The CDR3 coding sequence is TGTGCCAGCAGCTTACAGGGTTCCGATACGCAGTATTTT. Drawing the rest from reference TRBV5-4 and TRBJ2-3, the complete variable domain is ETGVTQSPTHLIKTRGQQVTLRCSSQSGHNTVSWYQQALGQGPQFIFQYYREEENGRGNFPPRFSGLQFPNYSSELNVNALELDDSALYLCASSLQGSDTQYFGPGTRLTVL.

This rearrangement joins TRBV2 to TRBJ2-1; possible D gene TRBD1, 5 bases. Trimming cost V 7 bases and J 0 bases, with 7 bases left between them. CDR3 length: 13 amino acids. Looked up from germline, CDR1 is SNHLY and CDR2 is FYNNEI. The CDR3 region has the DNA TGTGCCAGCAAAGACAGCTCCTACAATGAGCAGTTCTTC. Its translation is CASKDSSYNEQFF.

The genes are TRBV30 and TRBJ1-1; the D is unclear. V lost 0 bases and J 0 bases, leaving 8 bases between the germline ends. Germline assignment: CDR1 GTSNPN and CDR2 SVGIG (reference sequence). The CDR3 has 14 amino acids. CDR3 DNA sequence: TGTGCCTGGAGTGTATGGGCAGTGAACACTGAAGCTTTCTTT. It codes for CAWSVWAVNTEAFF.

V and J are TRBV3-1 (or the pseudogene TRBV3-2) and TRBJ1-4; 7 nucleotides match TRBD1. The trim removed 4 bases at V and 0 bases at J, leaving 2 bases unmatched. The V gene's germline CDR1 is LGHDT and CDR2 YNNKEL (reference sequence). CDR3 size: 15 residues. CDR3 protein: CASSLGTATNEKLFF. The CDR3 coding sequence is TGTGCCAGCAGCCTCGGGACAGCAACTAATGAAAAACTGTTTTTT.

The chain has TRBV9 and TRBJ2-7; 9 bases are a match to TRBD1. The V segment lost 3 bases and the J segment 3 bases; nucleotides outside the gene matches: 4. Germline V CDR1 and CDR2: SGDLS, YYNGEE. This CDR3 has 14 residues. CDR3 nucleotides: TGTGCCAGCAGCGAGGGGGACAGGGACTACGAGCAGTACTTC. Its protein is CASSEGDRDYEQYF.

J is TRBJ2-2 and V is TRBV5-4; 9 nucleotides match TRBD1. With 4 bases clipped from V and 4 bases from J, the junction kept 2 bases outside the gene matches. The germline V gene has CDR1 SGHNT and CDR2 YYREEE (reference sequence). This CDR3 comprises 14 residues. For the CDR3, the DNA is TGTGCCAGCAGCCCACAGGGGGCCACCGGGGAGCTGTTTTTT. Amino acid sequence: CASSPQGATGELFF.

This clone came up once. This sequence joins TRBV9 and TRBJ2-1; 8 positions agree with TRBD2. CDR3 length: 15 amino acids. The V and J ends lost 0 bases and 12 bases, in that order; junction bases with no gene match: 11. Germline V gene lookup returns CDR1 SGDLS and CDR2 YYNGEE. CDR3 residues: CASSVGSGADSWQFF. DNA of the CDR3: TGTGCCAGCAGCGTAGGTAGCGGGGCGGACAGTTGGCAGTTCTTC.

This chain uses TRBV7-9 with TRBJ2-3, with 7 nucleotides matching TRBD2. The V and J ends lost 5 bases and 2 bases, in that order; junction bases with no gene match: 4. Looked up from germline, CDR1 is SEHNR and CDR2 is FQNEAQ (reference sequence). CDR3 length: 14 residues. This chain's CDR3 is CASSHWDYTDTQYF. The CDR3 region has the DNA TGTGCCAGCAGCCATTGGGACTACACAGATACGCAGTATTTT.

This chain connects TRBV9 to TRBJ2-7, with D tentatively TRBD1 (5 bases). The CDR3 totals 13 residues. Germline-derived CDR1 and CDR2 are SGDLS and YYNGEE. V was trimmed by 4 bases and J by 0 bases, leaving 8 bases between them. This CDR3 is CASSPGASYEQYF. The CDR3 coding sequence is TGTGCCAGCAGCCCTGGGGCCTCCTACGAGCAGTACTTC.

The chain's CDR3 is CASSPLGGGPVYETQYF. CDR3 sequence (DNA): TGTGCCAGCAGCCCCTTGGGGGGAGGCCCTGTCTATGAGACCCAGTACTTC. The chain joins TRBV27 to TRBJ2-5; D possibly corresponds to TRBD2 (6 bases). The V gene lost 6 bases and the J gene lost 5 bases, with 25 bases spanning the gap. The CDR3 sequence is 17 residues long. Germline V CDR1 and CDR2: MNHEY, SMNVEV (reference sequence).

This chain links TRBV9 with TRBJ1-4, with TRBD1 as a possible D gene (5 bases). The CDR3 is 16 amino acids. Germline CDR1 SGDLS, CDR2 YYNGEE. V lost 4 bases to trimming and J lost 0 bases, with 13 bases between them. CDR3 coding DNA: TGTGCCAGCAGCCAAAATCCAGGGACAACTAATGAAAAACTGTTTTTT. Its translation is CASSQNPGTTNEKLFF. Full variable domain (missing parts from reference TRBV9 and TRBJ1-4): DSGVTQTPKHLITATGQRVTLRCSPRSGDLSVYWYQQSLDQGLQFLIQYYNGEERAKGNILERFSAQQFPDLHSELNLSSLELGDSALYFCASSQNPGTTNEKLFFGSGTQLSVL.

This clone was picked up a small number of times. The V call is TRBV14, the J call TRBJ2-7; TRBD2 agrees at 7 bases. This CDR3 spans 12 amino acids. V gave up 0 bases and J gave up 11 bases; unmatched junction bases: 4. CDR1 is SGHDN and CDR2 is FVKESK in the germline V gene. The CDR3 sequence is CASSQEGTSEYF. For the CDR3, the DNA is TGTGCCAGCAGCCAAGAAGGTACTAGCGAGTACTTC.

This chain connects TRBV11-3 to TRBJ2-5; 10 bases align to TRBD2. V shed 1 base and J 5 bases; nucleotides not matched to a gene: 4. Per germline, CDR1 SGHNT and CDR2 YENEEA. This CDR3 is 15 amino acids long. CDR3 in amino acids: CASSLVGSGGETQYF. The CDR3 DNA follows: TGTGCCAGCAGCTTAGTTGGTAGCGGGGGGGAGACCCAGTACTTC.

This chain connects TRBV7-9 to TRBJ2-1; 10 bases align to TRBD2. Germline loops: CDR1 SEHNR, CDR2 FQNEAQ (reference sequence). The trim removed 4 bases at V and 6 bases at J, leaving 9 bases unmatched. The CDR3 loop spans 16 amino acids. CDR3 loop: CASSSPSSGRTNEQFF. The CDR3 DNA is TGTGCCAGCAGCTCACCCTCTAGCGGGAGAACCAATGAGCAGTTCTTC.

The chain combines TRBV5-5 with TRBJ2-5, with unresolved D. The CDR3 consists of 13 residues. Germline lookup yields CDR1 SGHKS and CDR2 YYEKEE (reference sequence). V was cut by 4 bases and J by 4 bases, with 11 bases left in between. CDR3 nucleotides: TGTGCCAGCAGCCCCCACAGTTCAGAGACCCAGTACTTC. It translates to CASSPHSSETQYF.

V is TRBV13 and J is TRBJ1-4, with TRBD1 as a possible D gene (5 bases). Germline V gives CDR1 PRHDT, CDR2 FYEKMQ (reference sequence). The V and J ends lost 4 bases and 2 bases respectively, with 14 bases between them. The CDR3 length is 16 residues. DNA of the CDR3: TGTGCCAGCAGCTCCAGGGTCGTCGGGACTAATGAAAAACTGTTTTTT. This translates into CASSSRVVGTNEKLFF.

The CDR3 DNA reads TGCGCCAGCAGCCAAGGGGTCAGGGTAAATGAGCAGTTCTTC. Protein sequence: CASSQGVRVNEQFF. The J gene is TRBJ2-1, the V gene TRBV4-3; a possible D gene is TRBD1 (5 bases). The V and J ends lost 1 base and 7 bases respectively, with 11 bases between them. Per the germline V gene, CDR1 is LGHNA and CDR2 is YSLEER. CDR3 length equals 14 residues.

The CDR3 here is CASSPKIASRYNEQFF. CDR3 DNA sequence: TGTGCCAGCAGCCCAAAAATCGCTAGCAGATACAATGAGCAGTTCTTC. This chain links TRBV7-6 with TRBJ2-1, with D tentatively TRBD2 (5 bases). The CDR3 loop spans 16 amino acids. V lost 5 bases, J lost 4 bases, and 18 bases lay in between. The germline gives CDR1 SGHVS, CDR2 FNYEAQ.

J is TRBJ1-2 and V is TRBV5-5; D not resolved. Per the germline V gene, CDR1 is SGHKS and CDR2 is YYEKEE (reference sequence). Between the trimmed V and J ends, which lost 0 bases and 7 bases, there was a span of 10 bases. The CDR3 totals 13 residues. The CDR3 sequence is CASSLVAGSGYTF. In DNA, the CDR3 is TGTGCCAGCAGCTTGGTGGCAGGCAGTGGCTACACCTTC.